This record concerns one T cell receptor (beta chain) sequence. The antigen remains unidentified. The sample belongs to a study of T-cell memory formation after mild COVID-19. Study-level findings and limits: Memory cells collected pre-infection included some clones that later responded, suggesting cross-reactive memory joined. Clones contracting across day 15 to 85 had a balanced CD4/CD8 profile; later expanding clones leaned CD4+.

V dropped 4 bases and J dropped 1; count of bases not matched to a gene: 4. The CDR3 loop spans 14 amino acids. Germline assignment: CDR1 SGHDT and CDR2 YYEEEE. TCRdb re-called the 5' RACE reads through MiXCR, storing one row per CDR3 protein. The repertoire holds about 82,000 distinct CDR3 sequences, with over 12% as singletons. The rearrangement uses TRBV5-6 and TRBJ1-1; 7 nucleotides line up with TRBD1. The sequenced material came from PBMCs or a T cell subset sorted from them (not recorded which). The clonotype comes from a man aged 18 to 29 who had mild COVID-19 (a few samples of this study predate the infection). Cell type and time point are not known. CDR3 coding DNA: TGTGCCAGCAGCCTTGGGGACAGGAACACTGAAGCTTTCTTT. This gives the protein CASSLGDRNTEAFF.